This TCR beta chain was observed in a study of cytomegalovirus exposure and HLA in healthy donors (TCRdb year 2017). Turning to the overall study: According to an earlier analysis of several hundred of the donors, about 179 million T cells yielded 90 million to 140 million unique TCR beta sequences and less than 300 Gb of sequence data. Several DR-DQ haplotypes were handled as single units for association and clustering, since linkage in the cohort was strong. A later analysis re-examined previously published TCR beta repertoires from just over 650 donors and added high-resolution HLA genotyping to investigate patterns of TCR occurrence. Both class I and class II loci were covered by HLA typing, at four-digit resolution. In an earlier analysis of more than 550 of the donors, high-throughput TCR beta sequencing was used to judge whether each TCR beta V gene segment behaved as functional or pseudogenic. Every discovery cohort repertoire had been produced on one sequencing platform. Along with the approximately 670-subject first cohort, a separate validation cohort of over a hundred different subjects was used. To predict cytomegalovirus infection status, the study brought together high-throughput TCR immunosequencing, statistical association of individual TCRs with disease status, and machine learning. The number of typed donors differed by locus: about 620-640 for A, B, C, DRB1 and DQB1; approximately 520 for DQA1; some 610 for DPA1; and about 450 for DPB1. The study used immunosequencing to profile the T cell repertoires of 666 subjects and linked those repertoires to cytomegalovirus serostatus. Alongside the repertoire data, information on donor age, sex, ethnicity and CMV serostatus was compiled. Genome-wide SNP genotypes for about 60% of the roughly 670 donors were used in a later genetic analysis, which treated that subset as a discovery cohort. The study was designed to test whether signatures of past pathogen exposure could be identified by cataloging public T cell receptors. Of the 398 genotyped donors, around 81% fell in the genetic ancestry cluster associated with self-reported Caucasian donors. Rather than using new phenotypic data, the later analysis identified candidate immune exposures from TCR beta sequences and from how often those sequences occurred across donors. Among 350 to 400 genotyped donors of the cohort, an average of 235,054 unique TCR beta nucleotide sequences were sequenced per donor, around 18% of them non-productive. An early release that covered around 590 HLA-typed donors contained approximately 300 gigabases of sequencing data and some 87 million unique TCR sequences.

Libraries were made using the immunoSEQ multiplex PCR assay. For the multiplex PCR, a mixture combining 60 forward primers for TCR Vbeta segments and 13 reverse primers for TCR Jbeta segments was used. The CDR3 region of rearranged TCR beta genes was amplified from genomic DNA with a multiplex PCR assay. The amplified TCR beta libraries were sequenced on the Illumina HiSeq System as 87-base-pair reads. Turning to the authors' computational methods: A later analysis tallied tens of millions of unique TCR beta chains across the 666 repertoires, and 10 million to 11 million of those chains were shared by two or more donors. Raw reads were error-corrected and collapsed into unique sequences by a nearest-neighbor algorithm in which closely related sequences were merged to remove PCR and sequencing errors. To assign V, D and J gene segments, CDR3 sequences were aligned to IMGT reference sequences. For a sequence to be retained, a match of at least six nucleotides was required to both a V gene segment and a J gene segment. Rearrangements were classified as productive when the CDR3 lacked stop codons and remained in frame with V and J, and all other rearrangements were classified as non-productive. CDR3 was defined by IMGT convention, running from the second conserved V-encoded cysteine to the conserved J-encoded phenylalanine. The earlier analysis of about 500 of the donors excluded sequences that lacked an unambiguous match to a single V gene segment. In an earlier analysis of approximately 610 of the donors, V segments were called functional above 56.7% productive rearrangements and were called segregating when the between-donor standard deviation exceeded 5%. A statistical classification framework was built for diagnosing cytomegalovirus status from the catalog of TCR beta chain sequences. A later analysis assigned V and J genes by comparing TCR nucleotide sequences with IMGT/GENE-DB human TR gene sequences. In a later analysis, CDR3 sequences and most-parsimonious VDJ recombination scenarios were assigned using the TCRdist pipeline. A later analysis defined each TCR beta chain by its CDR3 amino acid sequence plus V-gene family, and excluded reads lacking a unique V-gene family. As a way to deal with suspected cross-contamination and a sequencing artifact, a later analysis dropped hundreds of nucleotide sequences that were highly shared and had low generation probability. In a later analysis, a clonal expansion index for each public chain was calculated from normalized within-repertoire ranks of inferred template counts. In a later analysis, generation probabilities were computed with a VDJ recombination model fitted to out-of-frame rearrangements, and the resulting probabilities were checked against IGoR. In a later analysis, TCR-TCR, TCR-HLA and TCR-CMV co-occurrence was scored with hypergeometric tests, and a repertoire-size bias correction was applied to TCR pairs. In a later analysis, false discovery rates were estimated by permuting HLA or CMV assignments 20 times. In a later analysis, co-occurring TCRs were grouped with DBSCAN, and TCRdist sequence similarity was added when clustering was performed within HLA-allele-positive subsets. For co-occurrence clustering, repertoires with fewer than 30,000 or more than 120,000 public chains were excluded, along with roughly 5 repertoires with anomalous nucleotide sharing. TCRdb retrieved this table from immuneACCESS and kept in-frame rearrangements only. Not all clones are present; in checked studies, unresolved V genes account for under half, and no reason is known for the remainder. Clonal size and the V and J genes are those of that table, whereas D and trimming came from the DNA. This sample gives 170,000 or so clones in total; 70% to 80% of them show up just once. The ten largest clonotypes hold under 2.5% of the sample.

The cohort consisted of 600 to 750 healthy bone marrow donors. Cohort members were all nominally healthy when sampled, although unrecorded immune exposures were likely present. The donor tested CMV seronegative, placing the donor among the 300 to 450 seronegative members of the cohort. A peripheral blood sample was provided by each donor, and peripheral blood mononuclear cells were used for TCR beta sequencing. Genomic DNA was extracted from the blood cell samples with the Qiagen DNeasy Blood Extraction Kit. The CDR3 numbers 11 residues from cysteine through phenylalanine. The entry retains the CDR3 DNA only, 33 bases that are in frame from base 1. CDR1 and CDR2 were assigned from the germline V gene as SNHLY and FYNNEI. The V and J ends are trimmed by 8 bases and 5 bases, leaving 7 bases between them. The paper as a whole reports these results and caveats: A later analysis associated 16,951 TCR beta sequences with specific HLA alleles at a false discovery rate of 0.05. In a later analysis, HLA-associated TCR beta chains showed more clonal expansion and lower generation probabilities than non-associated chains that were equally common. Several of the top co-occurrence clusters appeared to be linked to parvovirus B19, influenza, CMV and Epstein-Barr virus, according to a later analysis. According to a later analysis, most CMV-associated TCR beta chains appeared to be HLA-restricted, and the HLA associations seemed to be driven largely by CMV exposure. Some IMGT-functional V segments, including TRBV6-2 and TRBV6-3, could not be distinguished by the 87-base-pair reads and were therefore excluded. This cohort had only TCR beta chains sequenced, and the lack of alpha or paired-chain data limited which features could be detected. A later genetic analysis reported fewer N-insertions in productive TCRs among donors in an Asian-associated ancestry cluster than the roughly 620-donor mean. Broadly in line with IMGT annotations, most TCR beta V segments showed up in productive rearrangements about 87% or about 30% of the time in an earlier analysis of 587 of the donors. A total of 150 or so TCR beta chains were listed by the study as associated with cytomegalovirus. Because HLA typing was unavailable for some donors at each locus, only the typed subset was used in association tests. A later genetic analysis associated a missense DCLRE1C variant with V-gene and J-gene trimming of TCR beta chains, and an independent cohort replicated the association. Because counts were too low, seventeen rarely observed V segments, including chromosome 9 orphons, were excluded from the earlier analysis of under 650 of the donors. A cluster of highly shared sequence variants was judged likely to represent a technical artifact of the sequencing pipeline. A further reported finding was that TCR beta sequences accurately predicted the HLA-A and HLA-B alleles for most subjects in the first cohort. It was suggested by the authors that the approach could potentially be generalized to other disease states and immunological phenotypes. In a later analysis, TCR association rates were found to vary across HLA loci, with the most associated TCRs seen for DRB1 alleles and the fewest for HLA-C alleles. Most TCR sequences were seen in very few donors, while some public TCRs were found in many individuals. In vitro tests confirmed that three of the cytomegalovirus-associated TCR beta chains recognize cytomegalovirus antigens. Assigning TCR associations to individual alleles was difficult when HLA alleles, especially DR and DQ, strongly co-occurred. For the cohort, immune exposure information was limited to CMV serostatus. Sequencing depth was assumed to be roughly uniform across donors in the presence/absence analyses, though that assumption may not hold. Correlated functional status among segregating V segments might reflect linkage disequilibrium, but an unknown experimental factor could not be ruled out. Cytomegalovirus status was reported to be diagnosed by the classifier with high specificity and sensitivity in both the original and validation cohorts.

In regard to this clone: The target of this receptor is not known. Base qualities were left out, and no much larger clone turns up one base away.

The receptor was derived from a man in his 60s in good health and CMV-seronegative. Material for sequencing was PBMCs. The chain was built from TRBV2 and TRBJ1-5, with no D gene named confidently. CDR3 sequence: CASARDQPQHF. DNA sequence: TGTGCCAGCGCGCGGGATCAGCCCCAGCATTTT.